The clone carrying this T cell receptor (beta chain) was counted ten times or more. Antigen unknown. This sample is drawn from a study of T-cell reconstitution after alpha-beta-depleted transplantation in children. Study results and limitations: Reported findings indicate that, about two months after transplant, alpha-beta T cells came from several hundred expanded clones, which were derived from non-depleted graft cells. Several patients had high TCRbeta diversity at day 60; it came from surviving recipient T cells and thymic progenitors. Once a year had passed after transplant, T-cell counts and diversity came mostly from newly produced T cells.

Germline values: CDR1 SGHRS, CDR2 YFSETQ. The CDR3 contains 14 residues. J gave up 9 bases and V 5 bases, and 9 bases lay outside the gene matches. A TCRbeta library incorporating unique molecular identifiers was prepared. Via MiXCR, TCRdb re-called the PCR reads, giving one row per CDR3 protein. The table shows 210,000 or so distinct CDR3 sequences, with 11% occurring only once. The chain couples TRBV5-1 to TRBJ2-1, with TRBD2 matching over 9 bases. The sequence came from a child younger than two with acute myeloid leukemia, due to receive a stem cell transplant. The specimen was PBMCs, collected before TCRalphabeta/CD19-depleted stem cell transplant. CDR3 nucleotides: TGCGCCAGCAGACCCGGGACTAGCATCTCTGAGCAGTTCTTC. It translates to CASRPGTSISEQFF. Drawing the rest from reference TRBV5-1 and TRBJ2-1, the complete variable domain is KAGVTQTPRYLIKTRGQQVTLSCSPISGHRSVSWYQQTPGQGLQFLFEYFSETQRNKGNFPGRFSGRQFSNSRSEMNVSTLELGDSALYLCASRPGTSISEQFFGPGTRLTVL.